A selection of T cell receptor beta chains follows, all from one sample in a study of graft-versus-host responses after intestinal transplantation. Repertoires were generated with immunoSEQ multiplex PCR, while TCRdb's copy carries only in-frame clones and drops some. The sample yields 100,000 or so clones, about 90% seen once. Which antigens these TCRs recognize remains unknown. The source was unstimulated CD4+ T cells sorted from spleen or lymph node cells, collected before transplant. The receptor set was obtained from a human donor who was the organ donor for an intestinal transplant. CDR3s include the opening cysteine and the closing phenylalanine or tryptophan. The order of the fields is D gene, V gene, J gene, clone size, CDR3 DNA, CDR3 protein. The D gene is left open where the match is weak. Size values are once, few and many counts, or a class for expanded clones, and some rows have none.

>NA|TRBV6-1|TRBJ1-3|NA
TGTGCCAGCAGTGAAGCGTCAACCTCGGGGGACACCATATATTTT
CASSEASTSGDTIYF
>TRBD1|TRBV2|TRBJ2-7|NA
TGTGCCAGCAGCAGAGGGACAGGAAAATACGAGCAGTACTTC
CASSRGTGKYEQYF
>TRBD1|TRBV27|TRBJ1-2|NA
TGTGCCAGCAGCCCTGACAGGGGGCTGTTGGATTTCTATGGCTACACCTTC
CASSPDRGLLDFYGYTF
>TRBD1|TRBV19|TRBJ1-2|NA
TGTGCCAGTAAACGGACAGGGGCGATGTGGGGCTATGGCTACACCTTC
CASKRTGAMWGYGYTF
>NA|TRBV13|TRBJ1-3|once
TGTGCCAGCAGCTTTCCCCAATGGCGACAAGGCCTCTCTGGAAACACCATATATTTT
CASSFPQWRQGLSGNTIYF
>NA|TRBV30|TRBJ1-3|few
TGTGCCTGGAGGCCATCGGGGAACTCTGGAAACACCATATATTTT
CAWRPSGNSGNTIYF
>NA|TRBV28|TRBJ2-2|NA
TGTGCCAGCAGTTCACCTTACACCGGGGAGCTGTTTTTT
CASSSPYTGELFF
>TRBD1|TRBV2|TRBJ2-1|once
TGTGCCAGCAGTAGCCGTCCTACAGGGGCCTTTTACAATGAGCAGTTCTTC
CASSSRPTGAFYNEQFF
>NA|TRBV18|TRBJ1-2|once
TGTGCCAGCTCACGGAATACTGCCTTGGACGGCCCCTATGGCTACACCTTC
CASSRNTALDGPYGYTF
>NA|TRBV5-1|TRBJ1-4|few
TGCGCCAGCAAGTCGAATGAAAAACTGTTTTTT
CASKSNEKLFF
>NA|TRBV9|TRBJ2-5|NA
TGTGCCAGCAGCCGTACTAGTTCAGCGGAGACCCAGTACTTC
CASSRTSSAETQYF
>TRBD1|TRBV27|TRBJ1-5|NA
TGTGCCAGCAGTACGGGACAGTGGGTAGGGCAGCCCCAGCATTTT
CASSTGQWVGQPQHF
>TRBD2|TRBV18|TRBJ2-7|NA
TGTGCCAGCTCGTCACTTGCGGGGGGCGCCGAGCAGTACTTC
CASSSLAGGAEQYF
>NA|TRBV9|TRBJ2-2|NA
TGTGCCAGCAGCGAGGGACGCGCGAACACCGGGGAGCTGTTTTTT
CASSEGRANTGELFF
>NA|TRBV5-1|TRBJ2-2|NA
TGCGCCAGCAGCGAGGGACCGAACGCGAACACCGGGGAGCTGTTTTTT
CASSEGPNANTGELFF
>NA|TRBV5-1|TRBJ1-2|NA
TGCGCCAGCAGCTTGGAACAGGGCACGGGGGGCTACACCTTC
CASSLEQGTGGYTF
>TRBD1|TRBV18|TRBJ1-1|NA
TGTGCCAGCTCACCACCGAACAGGGGGGCTGAAGCTTTCTTT
CASSPPNRGAEAFF
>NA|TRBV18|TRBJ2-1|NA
TGTGCCAGCTCACCTCTGACGGGGCGCTCCTACAATGAGCAGTTCTTC
CASSPLTGRSYNEQFF
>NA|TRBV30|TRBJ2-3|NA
TGTGCCTGGAGGGGGGCAGGACGGACAGATACGCAGTATTTT
CAWRGAGRTDTQYF
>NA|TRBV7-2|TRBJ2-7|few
TGTGCCAGCAGCTACAACTCCTACGAGCAGTACTTC
CASSYNSYEQYF
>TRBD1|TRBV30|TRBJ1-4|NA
TGTGCCTGGAGTGTACCTGGGACAGGGGGGGGAAATGTGGAAAAACTGTTTTTT
CAWSVPGTGGGNVEKLFF